A selection of T cell receptor beta chains follows, all from one sample in a study of response to subunit inactivated influenza vaccine. TCRdb re-derived calls from the RT-PCR reads in MiXCR, one entry per CDR3 protein. The table shows about 190,000 distinct CDR3 sequences, with roughly an eighth occurring only once. This sample comprised CD8+ T cells sorted from PBMCs, obtained 4 to 6 days after vaccination. The source is a man aged 45-65 years who received an inactivated influenza vaccine. Each CDR3 is given with its conserved first and last residue. D genes are given only for firm matches. Clone sizes are given selectively: once, few, many, or a class where the clone is expanded.

size	D	V	J	CDR3	DNA
.	.	TRBV7-9	TRBJ2-3	CASSTGHEDPTDTQYF	TGTGCCAGCAGCACGGGGCACGAAGATCCCACAGATACGCAGTATTTT
few	TRBD1	TRBV7-6	TRBJ2-7	CASSLTTGAYEQYF	TGTGCCAGCAGCTTAACGACAGGGGCCTACGAGCAGTACTTC
.	.	TRBV4-3	TRBJ2-1	CASSQEWAFTTNEQFF	TGCGCCAGCAGCCAAGAATGGGCCTTTACGACCAATGAGCAGTTCTTC
.	TRBD2	TRBV4-3	TRBJ2-7	CASSQALGVAGGISEQYF	TGCGCCAGCAGCCAAGCCTTAGGAGTAGCGGGAGGGATCAGCGAGCAGTACTTC
.	.	TRBV5-1	TRBJ2-5	CASSLSLRREETQYF	TGCGCCAGCAGCTTGTCTCTACGCCGAGAAGAGACCCAGTACTTC
.	.	TRBV6-2/TRBV6-3	TRBJ2-7	CASSYHLSYEQYF	TGTGCCAGCAGTTACCACCTTTCCTACGAGCAGTACTTC
.	.	TRBV7-8	TRBJ2-1	CASSLVMGQGYNEQFF	TGTGCCAGCAGCTTAGTTATGGGGCAGGGGTACAATGAGCAGTTCTTC
many	.	TRBV4-3	TRBJ1-2	CASSQDEGANYGYTF	TGCGCCAGCAGCCAAGATGAGGGGGCTAACTATGGCTACACCTTC
.	TRBD1	TRBV4-3	TRBJ2-2	CASSLRGGDGELFF	TGCGCCAGCAGCCTAAGAGGGGGCGACGGGGAGCTGTTTTTT
few	TRBD2	TRBV20-1	TRBJ2-5	CSAMGLAGGFGTQYF	TGCAGTGCTATGGGACTAGCGGGAGGTTTCGGGACCCAGTACTTC
many	.	TRBV5-1	TRBJ2-7	CASRPPQGSEQYF	TGCGCCAGCAGACCACCTCAGGGGAGCGAGCAGTACTTC
.	TRBD1	TRBV7-6	TRBJ2-1	CASSLGRGSSYNEQFF	TGTGCCAGCAGCTTAGGCAGGGGGAGCTCCTACAATGAGCAGTTCTTC
many	.	TRBV5-6	TRBJ2-1	CASSFWTLGNEQFF	TGTGCCAGCAGCTTTTGGACTTTGGGGAATGAGCAGTTCTTC
.	TRBD1	TRBV5-1	TRBJ1-1	CASTSGTGLFF	TGCGCCAGCACCTCCGGGACAGGGCTTTTCTTT
few	.	TRBV4-1	TRBJ2-1	CASSRQSSYNEQFF	TGCGCCAGCAGCCGCCAGAGCTCCTACAATGAGCAGTTCTTC
.	.	TRBV21-1	TRBJ2-3	CASSKDGGDTQYF	TGTGCCAGCAGCAAAGATGGAGGGGATACGCAGTATTTT
few	.	TRBV7-6	TRBJ2-1	CASSSLGGRNNEQFF	TGTGCCAGCAGCTCGCTAGGGGGGCGAAACAATGAGCAGTTCTTC
few	.	TRBV4-2	TRBJ2-7	CASSQDSIGKGNTYEQYF	TGTGCCAGCAGCCAAGATTCTATCGGAAAGGGGAATACTTACGAGCAGTACTTC
.	.	TRBV20-1	TRBJ2-5	CSATPGLETQYF	TGCAGTGCCACCCCCGGTCTCGAGACCCAGTACTTC
.	TRBD2	TRBV9	TRBJ2-1	CASSVGPILAGGNEQFF	TGTGCCAGCAGCGTAGGTCCCATACTAGCGGGAGGGAATGAGCAGTTCTTC
.	.	TRBV19	TRBJ1-5	CASFTGDQPQHF	TGTGCCAGTTTCACCGGGGATCAGCCCCAGCATTTT
.	.	TRBV30	TRBJ1-1	CAWSVYLGEAFF	TGTGCCTGGAGTGTCTATCTAGGTGAAGCTTTCTTT
.	.	TRBV4-3	TRBJ2-2	CASSLKPAVTGELFF	TGCGCCAGCAGCCTAAAGCCCGCAGTAACCGGGGAGCTGTTTTTT
many	.	TRBV4-1	TRBJ2-1	CASSIHSADNEQFF	TGCGCCAGCAGCATACACTCAGCTGACAATGAGCAGTTCTTC
.	TRBD2	TRBV27	TRBJ2-7	CASSTRLAGDSEQYF	TGTGCCAGCAGCACCCGACTAGCGGGAGACTCCGAGCAGTACTTC
.	TRBD2	TRBV2	TRBJ2-1	CTLCHNSAGWSYNEQFF	TGTACCCTCTGCCACAATTCAGCGGGATGGTCCTACAATGAGCAGTTCTTC
many	.	TRBV7-8	TRBJ2-2	CASSAPTGELFF	TGTGCCAGCAGCGCTCCTACCGGGGAGCTGTTTTTT
.	.	TRBV5-1	TRBJ1-1	CASSLEAGPLYTEAFF	TGCGCCAGCAGCTTGGAGGCAGGCCCCTTGTACACTGAAGCTTTCTTT
few	.	TRBV5-1	TRBJ2-7	CASSLAGAPTYEQYF	TGCGCCAGCAGCTTGGCCGGGGCGCCCACCTACGAGCAGTACTTC
.	TRBD2	TRBV7-8	TRBJ2-1	CASSSPLAGDRNEQFF	TGTGCCAGCAGCTCGCCGCTAGCGGGAGATCGGAATGAGCAGTTCTTC
few	.	TRBV28	TRBJ2-3	CASSSPIAYSTDTQYF	TGTGCCAGCAGTTCCCCCATCGCATACAGCACAGATACGCAGTATTTT
few	.	TRBV12-3/TRBV12-4	TRBJ2-7	CASSSPSYEQYF	TGTGCCAGCAGCTCCCCCTCCTACGAGCAGTACTTC
many	.	TRBV5-6	TRBJ2-7	CASSLGLLIYEQYF	TGTGCCAGCAGCTTGGGACTGCTGATCTACGAGCAGTACTTC
few	.	TRBV29-1	TRBJ2-2	CSVEKGSLLFF	TGCAGCGTTGAAAAAGGGTCGTTGCTGTTTTTT
many	.	TRBV15	TRBJ1-6	CATSRAYDGSPLHF	TGTGCCACCAGCAGAGCATATGACGGTTCACCCCTCCACTTT
few	TRBD1	TRBV12-3/TRBV12-4	TRBJ2-5	CASSPSQGAYPQETQYF	TGTGCCAGCAGTCCTTCACAGGGGGCGTATCCCCAAGAGACCCAGTACTTC
.	.	TRBV4-2	TRBJ2-7	CASSRSGDGINPYEQYF	TGTGCCAGCAGCCGCTCAGGGGACGGGATCAACCCCTACGAGCAGTACTTC
many	.	TRBV12-3/TRBV12-4	TRBJ2-7	CASSFWDYEQYF	TGTGCCAGCAGTTTTTGGGACTACGAGCAGTACTTC
few	.	TRBV7-9	TRBJ1-2	CASSWQTGSGYTF	TGTGCCAGCAGCTGGCAAACAGGGTCCGGCTACACCTTC
.	.	TRBV6-1	TRBJ2-3	CASSPTGLITDTQYF	TGTGCCAGCAGTCCCACGGGACTGATCACAGATACGCAGTATTTT